This T cell receptor beta chain was identified during a study of T cells in Graves' hyperthyroidism and ophthalmopathy (dated by TCRdb to the late 2010s). About the study as a whole: Peripheral blood was sampled at the time of initial diagnosis, prior to any treatment. The paper describes TCR Vbeta CDR3 sequencing of roughly 130 peripheral blood samples, made up of 40 to 45 ophthalmopathy patients, more than 70 hyperthyroidism patients and around 17 progressor patients. To identify distinguishing TCR V-J signatures, a discovery cohort of about 100 patients was used, comprising 40 to 45 with Graves' ophthalmopathy and 57 with stable Graves' hyperthyroidism. After sampling, hyperthyroidism patients received methimazole starting at 30 mg daily, and ophthalmopathy patients received high-dose intravenous methylprednisolone. Whether ophthalmopathy could be predicted prospectively was tested in an independent validation cohort made up of roughly 20 hyperthyroidism patients plus 17 patients who later progressed to ophthalmopathy. In addition, the study compared T-cell repertoires in thyroid tissue and in blood from several Graves' hyperthyroidism patients. The 75 to 100 discovery patients were divided at random into training and test sets in a 7:3 ratio.

The CDR3 covers 12 residues, taking in both the cysteine and the phenylalanine. Of all the DNA, just the CDR3 is kept, 36 bases in frame from base 1. The germline V gene (reference sequence) yields DFQATT for CDR1 and SNEGSKA for CDR2. Cut back by 3 bases and 0 bases, the V and J ends lie 5 bases apart. Overall study results and their limits: In cross-validation, a model built on a 13 V-J signature told ophthalmopathy apart from stable hyperthyroidism with approximately 90% sensitivity and 81% to 82% specificity, and in testing the same model reached 80%/75%. Most expanded thyroid clonotypes (frequency above 0.001) were also detected in blood, suggesting blood repertoires may reflect thyroid immune responses. No statistical method was used to set the sample size in advance, and investigators knew the group allocation. In validation, progression to ophthalmopathy was predicted by the model with around 71% sensitivity and roughly 76% specificity, a median of roughly 6 months before onset.

This clonotype was seen many times. No antigen is known for it. Base qualities are missing; no much larger clone stands one base away. The TCR beta CDR3 regions were amplified from the RNA transcripts. The TCR CDR3 was subjected to a first round of RT-PCR using the HTBI primer set and the Qiagen OneStep RT-PCR kit. Libraries were constructed in a second round of multiplex PCR, after which size selection and purification were carried out. Paired-end sequencing of the libraries was performed with 100 bp reads on an Illumina HiSeq2000. In the authors' own workflow: SOAPnuke was used to process the raw data, removing reads that contained adapters or uncalled bases, had a mean Phred below 15, or lacked an exact match to the constant primer or identifier. COPE v1.2.5 was used to merge high-quality paired reads, and clonotypes were defined as unique nucleotide sequences. MiTCR v1.1 was used to align clonotypes to the IMGT TRBV, TRBD and TRBJ reference segments. The analysis was restricted to V-J combinations with a frequency above 0.0001, which together covered about 99% of the repertoires. The TCS score was defined as the ratio of F50 (clonal expansion) to E x V (chaos), calculated using BLOSUM62-based TCRdist between CDR3 peptides within each V-J. Welch's t-statistics and random forest reduced around 550 V-J features to 13, which were used in a naive Bayes classifier (R e1071). TCRdb passed the public sequencing reads through fastp at Q25 and MiXCR, retaining productive beta sequences. Each CDR3 protein appears once, grouped with its most common genes and DNA. The V and J calls and clone size come from TCRdb's table, not from the authors' own analysis. The sample includes about 480,000 distinct CDR3 sequences, with about 22% observed a single time. The top ten clonotypes cover 45% to 50% of the sample.

Ophthalmopathy patients had moderately to severely active disease, Clinical Activity Score of at least 3, NOSPECS grade of at least 4, and duration under 3 months. The study excluded patients with uncontrolled infections, other autoimmune diseases, pregnancy or lactation. Diagnoses relied on clinical symptoms, serum thyroxine and TRAb, thyroid ultrasound and orbital computed tomography. PBMCs were separated from under 12 ml of fresh peripheral blood using Ficoll-Paque density gradient centrifugation. Total RNA was extracted using Trizol reagent, and RNA quality was assessed on an Agilent 2100 Bioanalyzer.

Specimen: blood. The TCR comes from a woman in her seventies with Graves' ophthalmopathy. The chain joins TRBV20-1 to TRBJ1-1; no confident D gene assignment can be made. DNA sequence: TGCAGTGCTAGGACGGTGAACACTGAAGCTTTCTTT. The encoded protein is CSARTVNTEAFF.